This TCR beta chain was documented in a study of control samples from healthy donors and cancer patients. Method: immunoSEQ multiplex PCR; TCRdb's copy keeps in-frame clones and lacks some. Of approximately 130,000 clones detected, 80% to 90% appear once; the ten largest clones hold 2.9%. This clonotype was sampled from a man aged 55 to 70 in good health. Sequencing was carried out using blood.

The CDR3 DNA reads as TGTGCCAGCAGCCAAATCAACGGGGGGGTTGAGCAGTTCTTC. Its translation: CASSQINGGVEQFF. This chain joins TRBV3-1 (or the pseudogene TRBV3-2) and TRBJ2-1; 8 nucleotides align to TRBD2. V dropped 2 bases and J dropped 9; count of bases not matched to a gene: 6. CDR1 and CDR2 from the germline V gene are LGHDT and YNNKEL (reference sequence). The CDR3 totals 14 residues.